A selection of T cell receptor beta chains follows, all from one sample in a study of OX40 agonist ivuxolimab in advanced cancers. TCRdb's table, derived via immunoSEQ multiplex PCR, lists solely in-frame clones and lacks some. The sample lists 20,000 to 30,000 clones, just under 80% occurring once. The input for sequencing was CD4+ or CD8+ T cells sorted from blood, taken in a trial of the OX40 agonist ivuxolimab. The receptors were sampled from an adult with an advanced solid tumor such as melanoma, head and neck, liver or kidney cancer. Both conserved end residues are part of each CDR3.

j_call v_call cdr3_aa
TRBJ2-1 TRBV27 CASSLFMGQNEQFF
TRBJ2-1 TRBV2 CASYLVPRGSSYNEQFF
TRBJ1-5 TRBV2 CASSPTRGQPQHF
TRBJ1-1 TRBV4-3 CASSQDYRARTEAFF
TRBJ2-1 TRBV29-1 CSVPGPINEQFF
TRBJ2-6 TRBV2 CASSEEGGRVYGANVLTF
TRBJ2-2 TRBV19 CASLDSNTGELFF
TRBJ2-7 TRBV28 CASSLYAGEQYF
TRBJ1-5 TRBV5-4 CASSLQGLNQPQHF
TRBJ1-2 TRBV6-4 CASSYVGGGYTF
TRBJ2-7 TRBV4-1 CASKPGLADYEQYF
TRBJ2-5 TRBV2 CASSEEEDGLLETQYF
TRBJ1-5 TRBV16 CASGDGSNQPQHF
TRBJ1-5 TRBV5-6 CASSLAGSERVQPQHF
TRBJ1-4 TRBV7-6 CASSFGRVAGFATNEKLFF
TRBJ2-2 TRBV23-1 CASRRQGEHRGAVF
TRBJ2-7 TRBV6-1 CASSEAGRLSSYEQYF
TRBJ2-1 TRBV4-2 CASSHRGDYNEQFF
TRBJ2-5 TRBV21-1 CASSLGRETQYF
TRBJ2-1 TRBV29-1 CSVRSSGRNEQFF
TRBJ2-1 TRBV7-8 CASSLALLALPMGEQFF
TRBJ2-1 TRBV4-3 CASSPGYNEQFF
TRBJ2-2 TRBV6-6 CASSYHNTGELFF
TRBJ2-7 TRBV7-2 CATEDRLSYEQYF
TRBJ2-1 TRBV27 CASTTGGTYNEQFF
TRBJ2-5 TRBV6-6 CASSPLAGGPQETQYF
TRBJ2-7 TRBV5-1 CASSIDGYEQYF
TRBJ1-1 TRBV6-1 CASSIRWDTEAFF
TRBJ1-2 TRBV6-1 CASSEDEGGYTF
TRBJ2-1 TRBV11-2 CASSLGNEQFF
TRBJ1-2 TRBV7-8 CASSSLPGRLGDNYGYTF
TRBJ1-4 TRBV9 CASSAGTDEKLFF
TRBJ2-2 TRBV7-9 CASSPEGGGTGELFF
TRBJ1-1 TRBV21-1 CASSKSNTEAFF
TRBJ2-7 TRBV5-4 CASSTWTGDEQYF
TRBJ1-1 TRBV4-3 CASSQYRGWNTEAFF
TRBJ2-7 TRBV6-6 CASSYSGQGGSYEQYF
TRBJ1-2 TRBV30 CAWGSRGYTF
TRBJ1-2 TRBV4-2 CASSQPLYGYTF
TRBJ1-5 TRBV6-5 CASTTGTENQPQHF